This T cell receptor beta chain emerged from a study of blood T cell repertoires in COVID-19. Study details: Researchers got acute and convalescent COVID-19 samples from the United States, Italy and Spain. PBMCs, B-cell-depleted T cells, or T cells were the source of the cDNA or gDNA that made up the material.

Only in-frame clones appear in the TCRdb table, and some are missing; sequencing was by immunoSEQ multiplex PCR. The sample consists of hundreds of thousands of clones, over 75% of them appearing once. Ages ranged from about 18 to 89 years, with residence in 20 to 30 US areas. The receptor's source is a woman aged 18-29 years who had recovered from COVID-19. Source material: PBMCs or T cells enriched from blood (not recorded which).

The CDR3 DNA reads as TGCGCCAGCAGCCAAGAGTCTAAAGGGGTCGGCTACACCTTC. It translates to CASSQESKGVGYTF. The chain links TRBV4-1 to TRBJ1-2, with a possible D match to TRBD1 (5 bases). CDR3 size: 14 residues. Germline lookup yields CDR1 MGHRA and CDR2 YSYEKL. The V end was cut by 0 bases, the J end by 8 bases, with 13 bases between.